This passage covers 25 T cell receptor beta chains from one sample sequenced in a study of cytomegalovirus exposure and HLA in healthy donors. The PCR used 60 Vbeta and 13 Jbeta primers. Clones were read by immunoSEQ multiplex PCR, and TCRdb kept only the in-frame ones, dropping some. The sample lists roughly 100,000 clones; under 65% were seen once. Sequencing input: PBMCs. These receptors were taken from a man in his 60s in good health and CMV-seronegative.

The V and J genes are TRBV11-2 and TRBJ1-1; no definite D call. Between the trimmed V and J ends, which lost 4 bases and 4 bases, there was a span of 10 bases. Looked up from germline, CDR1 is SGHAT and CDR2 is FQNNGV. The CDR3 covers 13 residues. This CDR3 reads CASSWAEGTEAFF. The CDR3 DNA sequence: TGTGCCAGCAGCTGGGCCGAAGGCACTGAAGCTTTCTTT.

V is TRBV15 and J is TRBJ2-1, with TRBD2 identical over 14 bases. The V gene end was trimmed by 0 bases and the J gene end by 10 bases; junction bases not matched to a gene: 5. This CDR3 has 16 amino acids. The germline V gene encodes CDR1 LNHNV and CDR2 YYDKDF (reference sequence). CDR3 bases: TGTGCCACCAGCAGAGAACTAGGACTAGCGGGAGGCGAGCAGTTCTTC. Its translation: CATSRELGLAGGEQFF.

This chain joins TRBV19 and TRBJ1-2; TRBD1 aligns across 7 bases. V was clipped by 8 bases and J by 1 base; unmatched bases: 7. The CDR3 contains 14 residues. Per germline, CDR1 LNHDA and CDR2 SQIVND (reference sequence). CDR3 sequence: CASWGQKSNYGYTF. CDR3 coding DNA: TGTGCCAGTTGGGGACAGAAAAGTAACTATGGCTACACCTTC.

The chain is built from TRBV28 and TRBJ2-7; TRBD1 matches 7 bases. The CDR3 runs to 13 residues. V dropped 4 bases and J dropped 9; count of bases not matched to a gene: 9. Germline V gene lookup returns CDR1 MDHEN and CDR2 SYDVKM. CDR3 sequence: CASSSWTGPAQYF. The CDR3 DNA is TGTGCCAGCAGTTCATGGACAGGCCCTGCGCAGTACTTC.

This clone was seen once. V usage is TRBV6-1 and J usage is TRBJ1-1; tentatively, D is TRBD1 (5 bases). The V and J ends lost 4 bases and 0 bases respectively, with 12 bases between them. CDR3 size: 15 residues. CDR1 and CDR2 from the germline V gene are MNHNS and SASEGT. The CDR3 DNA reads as TGTGCCAGCAGTGTGGACAAGAGGATGAACACTGAAGCTTTCTTT. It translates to CASSVDKRMNTEAFF.

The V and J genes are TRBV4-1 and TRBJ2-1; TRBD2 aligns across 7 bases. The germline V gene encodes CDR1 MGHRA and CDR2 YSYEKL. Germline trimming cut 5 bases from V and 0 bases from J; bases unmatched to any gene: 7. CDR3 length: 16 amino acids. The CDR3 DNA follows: TGCGCCAGCAGCGCCGGAGGGACTAACTCCTACAATGAGCAGTTCTTC. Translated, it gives CASSAGGTNSYNEQFF.

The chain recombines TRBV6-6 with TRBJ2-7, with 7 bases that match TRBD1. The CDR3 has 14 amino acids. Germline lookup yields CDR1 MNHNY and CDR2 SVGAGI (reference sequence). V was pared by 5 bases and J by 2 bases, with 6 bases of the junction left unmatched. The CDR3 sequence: CASSTRQGPYEQYF. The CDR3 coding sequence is TGTGCCAGCAGTACCCGACAGGGTCCCTACGAGCAGTACTTC.

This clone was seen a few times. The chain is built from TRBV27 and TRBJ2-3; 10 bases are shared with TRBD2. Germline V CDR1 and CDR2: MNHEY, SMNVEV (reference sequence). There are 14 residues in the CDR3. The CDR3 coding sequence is TGTGGCACAGCAAGCGGGGGGGTAGCAAATACGCAGTATTTT. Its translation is CGTASGGVANTQYF.

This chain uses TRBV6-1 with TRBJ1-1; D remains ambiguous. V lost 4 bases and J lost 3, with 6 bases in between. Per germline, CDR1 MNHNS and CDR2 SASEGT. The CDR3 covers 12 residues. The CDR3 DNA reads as TGTGCCAGCAGTGTCGGGGACACTGAAGCTTTCTTT. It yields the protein CASSVGDTEAFF.

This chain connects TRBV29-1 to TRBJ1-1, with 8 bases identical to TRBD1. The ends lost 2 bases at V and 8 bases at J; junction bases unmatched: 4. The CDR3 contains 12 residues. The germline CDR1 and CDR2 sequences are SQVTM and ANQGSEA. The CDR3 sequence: CSVERGDREAFF. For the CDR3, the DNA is TGCAGCGTTGAAAGGGGGGACAGGGAAGCTTTCTTT.

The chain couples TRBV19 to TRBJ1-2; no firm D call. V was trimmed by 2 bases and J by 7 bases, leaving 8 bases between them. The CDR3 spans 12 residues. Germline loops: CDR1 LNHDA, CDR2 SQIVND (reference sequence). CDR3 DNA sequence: TGTGCCAGTAGTATAAAAGAGGGTGGCTACACCTTC. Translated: CASSIKEGGYTF.

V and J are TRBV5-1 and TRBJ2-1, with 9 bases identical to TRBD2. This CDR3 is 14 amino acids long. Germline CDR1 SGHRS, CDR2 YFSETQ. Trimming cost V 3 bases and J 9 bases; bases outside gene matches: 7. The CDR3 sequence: CASSYGTSFGEQFF. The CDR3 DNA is TGCGCCAGCAGCTACGGGACTAGCTTCGGTGAGCAGTTCTTC.

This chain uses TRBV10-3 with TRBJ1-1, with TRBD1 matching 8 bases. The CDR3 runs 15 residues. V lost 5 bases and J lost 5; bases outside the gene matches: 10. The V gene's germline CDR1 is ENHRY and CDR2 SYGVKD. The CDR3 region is CAISPRTGRGTEAFF. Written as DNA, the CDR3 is TGTGCCATCAGTCCTAGGACAGGGCGAGGGACTGAAGCTTTCTTT.

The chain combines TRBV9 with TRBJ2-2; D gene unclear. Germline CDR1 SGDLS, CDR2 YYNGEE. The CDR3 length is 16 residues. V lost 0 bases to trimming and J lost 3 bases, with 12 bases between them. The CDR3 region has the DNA TGTGCCAGCAGCGTAGATCCGATCTCGGACACCGGGGAGCTGTTTTTT. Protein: CASSVDPISDTGELFF.

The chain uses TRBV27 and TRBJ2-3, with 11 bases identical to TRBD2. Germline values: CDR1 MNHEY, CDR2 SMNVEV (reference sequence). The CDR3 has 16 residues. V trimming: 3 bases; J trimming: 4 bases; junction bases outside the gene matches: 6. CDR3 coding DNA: TGTGCCAGCAGTTTCACTAGCGGGGGTCCCTCAGATACGCAGTATTTT. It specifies CASSFTSGGPSDTQYF.

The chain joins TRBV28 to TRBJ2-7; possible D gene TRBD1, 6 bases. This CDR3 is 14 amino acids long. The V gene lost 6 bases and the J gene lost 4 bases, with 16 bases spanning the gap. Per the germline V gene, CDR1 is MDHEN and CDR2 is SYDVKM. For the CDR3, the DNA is TGTGCCAGCAGCCTGCAGGGGCTTTTATACGAGCAGTACTTC. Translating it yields CASSLQGLLYEQYF.

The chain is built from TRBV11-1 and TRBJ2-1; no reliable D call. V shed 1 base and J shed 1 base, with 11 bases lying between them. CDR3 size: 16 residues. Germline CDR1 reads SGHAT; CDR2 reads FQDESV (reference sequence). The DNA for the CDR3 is TGTGCCAGCAGCTTAGGAGATACAGTTTCCTACAATGAGCAGTTCTTC. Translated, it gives CASSLGDTVSYNEQFF.

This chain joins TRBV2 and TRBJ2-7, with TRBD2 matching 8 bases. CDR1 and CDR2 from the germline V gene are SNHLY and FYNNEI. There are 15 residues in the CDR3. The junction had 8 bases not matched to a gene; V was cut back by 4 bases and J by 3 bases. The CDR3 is CASSVRAGDNYEQYF. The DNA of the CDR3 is TGTGCCAGCAGTGTCCGAGCGGGGGACAACTACGAGCAGTACTTC.

The CDR3 DNA sequence: TGTGCCTGGAAACAGGGGTATCTCGGACTGTTTTTT. Translating gives CAWKQGYLGLFF. The rearrangement joins TRBV30 to TRBJ1-4; 7 nucleotides align to TRBD1. The V gene's germline CDR1 is GTSNPN and CDR2 SVGIG (reference sequence). After removal of 4 bases from V and 13 bases from J, the junction contained 9 bases not matched to a gene. The CDR3 loop spans 12 amino acids.

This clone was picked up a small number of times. The CDR3 protein is CASSKVDRSMNTEAFF. The CDR3 DNA follows: TGTGCCAGCAGCAAAGTTGACAGAAGTATGAACACTGAAGCTTTCTTT. The chain uses TRBV21-1 and TRBJ1-1; no DNA check was done on the table's D call, TRBD1. TRBV21-1 is shown as a pseudogene. The CDR3 has 16 amino acids.

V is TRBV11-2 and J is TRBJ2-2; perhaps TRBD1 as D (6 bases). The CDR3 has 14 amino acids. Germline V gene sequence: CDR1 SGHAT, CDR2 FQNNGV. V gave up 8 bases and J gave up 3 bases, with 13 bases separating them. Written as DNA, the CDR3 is TGTGCCAGCGGGCGGACAGAGCACACCGGGGAGCTGTTTTTT. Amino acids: CASGRTEHTGELFF.

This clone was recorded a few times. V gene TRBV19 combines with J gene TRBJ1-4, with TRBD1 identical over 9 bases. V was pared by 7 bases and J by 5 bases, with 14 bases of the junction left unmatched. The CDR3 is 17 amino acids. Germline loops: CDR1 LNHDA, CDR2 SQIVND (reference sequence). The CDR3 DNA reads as TGTGCCAGTACCCGGATGAGGACGGGACAGGGAAATGAAAAACTGTTTTTT. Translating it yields CASTRMRTGQGNEKLFF.

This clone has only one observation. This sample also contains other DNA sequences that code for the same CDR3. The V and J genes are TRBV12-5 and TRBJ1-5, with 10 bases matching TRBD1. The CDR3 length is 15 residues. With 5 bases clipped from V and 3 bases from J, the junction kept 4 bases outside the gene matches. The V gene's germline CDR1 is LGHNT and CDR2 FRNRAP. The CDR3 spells CASGPGTGDNQPQHF. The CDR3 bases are TGTGCTAGTGGTCCGGGGACAGGGGACAATCAGCCCCAGCATTTT.

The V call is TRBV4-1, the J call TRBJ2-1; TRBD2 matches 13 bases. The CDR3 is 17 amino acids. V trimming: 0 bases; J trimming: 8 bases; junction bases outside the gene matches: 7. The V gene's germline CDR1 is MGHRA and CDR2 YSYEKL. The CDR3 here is CASSQDWWTSGGDEQFF. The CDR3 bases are TGCGCCAGCAGCCAAGACTGGTGGACTAGCGGGGGCGATGAGCAGTTCTTC.

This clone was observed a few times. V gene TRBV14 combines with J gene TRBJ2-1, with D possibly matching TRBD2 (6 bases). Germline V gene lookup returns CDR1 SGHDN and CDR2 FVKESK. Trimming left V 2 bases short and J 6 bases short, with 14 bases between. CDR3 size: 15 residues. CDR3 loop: CASSQSREALNEQFF. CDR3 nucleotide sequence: TGTGCCAGCAGCCAATCGAGGGAGGCCCTCAATGAGCAGTTCTTC.